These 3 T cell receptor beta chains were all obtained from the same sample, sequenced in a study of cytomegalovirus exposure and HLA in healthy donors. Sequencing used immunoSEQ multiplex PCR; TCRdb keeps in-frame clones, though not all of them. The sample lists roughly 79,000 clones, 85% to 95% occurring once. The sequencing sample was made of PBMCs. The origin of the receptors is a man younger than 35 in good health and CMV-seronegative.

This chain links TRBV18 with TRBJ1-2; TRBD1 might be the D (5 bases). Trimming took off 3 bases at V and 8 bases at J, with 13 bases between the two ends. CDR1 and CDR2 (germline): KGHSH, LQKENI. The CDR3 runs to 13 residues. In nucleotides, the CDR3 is TGTGCCAGCTCACCCTTGGGGAGGGACGGCTACACCTTC. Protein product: CASSPLGRDGYTF.

This chain's CDR3 is CASSTTGQAEAFF. The CDR3 DNA sequence: TGTGCCAGTTCAACTACCGGACAGGCTGAAGCTTTCTTT. V gene TRBV19 combines with J gene TRBJ1-1; 7 bases align to TRBD1. V lost 8 bases, J lost 6 bases, and 9 bases stayed unmatched. Looked up from germline, CDR1 is LNHDA and CDR2 is SQIVND (reference sequence). CDR3 size: 13 residues.

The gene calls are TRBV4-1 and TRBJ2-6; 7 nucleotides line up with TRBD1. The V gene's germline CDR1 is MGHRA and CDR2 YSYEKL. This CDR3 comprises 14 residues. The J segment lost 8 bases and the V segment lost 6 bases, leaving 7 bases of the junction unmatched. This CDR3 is CASRGVRGTNVLTF. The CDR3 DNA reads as TGCGCCAGCAGGGGCGTCAGGGGGACCAACGTCCTGACTTTC.